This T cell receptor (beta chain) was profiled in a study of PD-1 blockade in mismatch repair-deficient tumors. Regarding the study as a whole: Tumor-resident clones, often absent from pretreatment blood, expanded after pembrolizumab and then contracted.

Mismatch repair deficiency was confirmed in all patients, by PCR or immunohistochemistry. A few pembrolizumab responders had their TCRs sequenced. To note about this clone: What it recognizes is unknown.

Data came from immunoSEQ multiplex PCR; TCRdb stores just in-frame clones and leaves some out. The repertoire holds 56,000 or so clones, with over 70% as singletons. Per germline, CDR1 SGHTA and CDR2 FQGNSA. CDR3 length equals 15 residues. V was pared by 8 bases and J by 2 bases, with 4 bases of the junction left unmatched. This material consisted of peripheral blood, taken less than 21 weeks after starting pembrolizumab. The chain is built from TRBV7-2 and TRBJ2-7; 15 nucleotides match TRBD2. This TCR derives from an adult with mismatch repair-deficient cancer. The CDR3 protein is CASGTSGRRTYEQYF. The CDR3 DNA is TGTGCCAGCGGGACTAGCGGGAGGAGGACCTACGAGCAGTACTTC.